These 20 T cell receptor beta chains came from one sample sequenced in a study of blood T cell repertoires in COVID-19. The table came from immunoSEQ multiplex PCR; TCRdb's copy has only in-frame clones and leaves some out. The repertoire holds some 83,000 clones, with roughly 86% as singletons. Specimen: peripheral blood. The receptors shown here come from a man in his forties or fifties with active COVID-19.

V and J are TRBV2 and TRBJ1-5, with no clear D. In germline, CDR1 is SNHLY, CDR2 FYNNEI. V was trimmed by 7 bases and J by 3 bases, leaving 10 bases between them. The CDR3 has 13 amino acids. The chain's CDR3 is CASMRAPNQPQHF. CDR3 coding DNA: TGTGCCAGCATGAGGGCCCCCAATCAGCCCCAGCATTTT.

This chain joins TRBV7-2 and TRBJ1-2; D is uncertain. This CDR3 has 14 amino acids. Germline V gene sequence: CDR1 SGHTA, CDR2 FQGNSA. V lost 4 bases and J lost 4, with 13 bases in between. The CDR3 protein is CASSSLRAGYGYTF. CDR3 coding DNA: TGTGCCAGCAGCTCTTTAAGGGCGGGCTATGGCTACACCTTC.

This clone has only one observation. The V and J genes are TRBV10-3 and TRBJ1-2; 8 nucleotides agree with TRBD1. Germline trimming cut 2 bases from V and 4 bases from J; bases unmatched to any gene: 3. The CDR3 is made up of 14 amino acids. The germline V gene encodes CDR1 ENHRY and CDR2 SYGVKD. The CDR3: CAISEPGQVYGYTF. In DNA, the CDR3 is TGTGCCATCAGTGAGCCGGGACAGGTCTATGGCTACACCTTC.

The CDR3 DNA reads as TGTGCCAGCTTTGGGGCGGATAGGAACTATGGCTACACCTTC. Translating gives CASFGADRNYGYTF. The chain combines TRBV28 with TRBJ1-2, with a tentative D call TRBD1 (5 bases). Trimming cost V 8 bases and J 2 bases, with 15 bases left between them. Germline V gene sequence: CDR1 MDHEN, CDR2 SYDVKM. This CDR3 comprises 14 residues.

The V and J genes are TRBV24-1 and TRBJ1-4; tentatively, D is TRBD1 (6 bases). Trimming removed 7 bases from V and 1 base from J, with 12 bases in between. Germline CDR1 KGHDR, CDR2 SFDVKD. The CDR3 has 15 residues. This CDR3 reads CATRSGGGTNEKLFF. Here the CDR3 DNA reads TGTGCCACCAGATCGGGGGGCGGAACTAATGAAAAACTGTTTTTT.

The chain is built from TRBV9 and TRBJ1-2, with a possible D match to TRBD1 (5 bases). Trimming took off 0 bases at V and 2 bases at J, with 11 bases between the two ends. The CDR3 is 15 residues long. Germline V gene sequence: CDR1 SGDLS, CDR2 YYNGEE. CDR3 bases: TGTGCCAGCAGCGTAGGGGCAGGGCCAAACTATGGCTACACCTTC. It codes for CASSVGAGPNYGYTF. The full variable domain, rest sourced from reference TRBV9 and TRBJ1-2, is DSGVTQTPKHLITATGQRVTLRCSPRSGDLSVYWYQQSLDQGLQFLIQYYNGEERAKGNILERFSAQQFPDLHSELNLSSLELGDSALYFCASSVGAGPNYGYTFGSGTRLTVV.

This rearrangement joins TRBV19 to TRBJ2-1, with TRBD1 matching 7 bases. The CDR3 sequence is 15 residues long. Germline V lookup: CDR1 LNHDA, CDR2 SQIVND (reference sequence). V was clipped by 9 bases and J by 5 bases; unmatched bases: 13. The CDR3 region is CASVPRGKENNEQFF. The CDR3 nucleotides read TGTGCCAGCGTACCCAGGGGGAAAGAAAACAATGAGCAGTTCTTC.

J is TRBJ1-4 and V is TRBV6-5, with D perhaps TRBD1 (6 bases). V gave up 6 bases and J gave up 0 bases, with 11 bases separating them. Germline CDR1 is MNHEY and CDR2 is SVGAGI. The CDR3 contains 15 residues. The DNA of the CDR3 is TGTGCCAGCAGGCCTGACAGGTCAACTAATGAAAAACTGTTTTTT. This sequence encodes CASRPDRSTNEKLFF.

The rearrangement uses TRBV6-5 and TRBJ2-1, with 13 bases matching TRBD2. Germline CDR1 MNHEY, CDR2 SVGAGI. V lost 2 bases, J lost 6 bases, and 4 bases stayed unmatched. The CDR3 is 16 amino acids. The CDR3 nucleotides are TGTGCCAGCAGTTACCAAGGACTAGCGGGGGTCAATGAGCAGTTCTTC. This translates into CASSYQGLAGVNEQFF.

The rearrangement uses TRBV18 and TRBJ2-7, with 9 positions matching TRBD1. CDR3 length: 14 amino acids. J gave up 3 bases and V 5 bases, and 5 bases lay outside the gene matches. In germline, CDR1 is KGHSH, CDR2 LQKENI. The CDR3 is CASSGQGIGYEQYF. The CDR3 DNA reads as TGTGCCAGCTCAGGACAGGGGATCGGCTACGAGCAGTACTTC.

V gene TRBV29-1 combines with J gene TRBJ2-7, with a possible D match to TRBD2 (5 bases). The CDR3 totals 13 residues. Germline loops: CDR1 SQVTM, CDR2 ANQGSEA. V lost 4 bases and J 4 bases, leaving 14 bases between the germline ends. The CDR3 nucleotides are TGCAGCGTTGTGATGGACTGGGGATACGAGCAGTACTTC. Translated, it gives CSVVMDWGYEQYF.

This chain uses TRBV28 with TRBJ2-2; TRBD1 aligns across 9 bases. Germline V gene lookup returns CDR1 MDHEN and CDR2 SYDVKM. Germline trimming cut 6 bases from V and 2 bases from J; bases unmatched to any gene: 10. The CDR3 extends over 17 amino acids. CDR3 in DNA: TGTGCCAGCAGCTTCACTCCGGGACAGGGAAACACCGGGGAGCTGTTTTTT. Encoded protein: CASSFTPGQGNTGELFF. Combining the CDR3 with reference TRBV28 and TRBJ2-2 gives the whole variable domain DVKVTQSSRYLVKRTGEKVFLECVQDMDHENMFWYRQDPGLGLRLIYFSYDVKMKEKGDIPEGYSVSREKKERFSLILESASTNQTSMYLCASSFTPGQGNTGELFFGEGSRLTVL.

The chain employs TRBV6-5 and TRBJ2-3; D possibly corresponds to TRBD1 (6 bases). CDR3 size: 15 residues. V gave up 2 bases and J gave up 5 bases, with 14 bases separating them. Germline CDR1 and CDR2: MNHEY and SVGAGI. In DNA, the CDR3 is TGTGCCAGCAGTTACGGGACATCTGGGTTAGATACGCAGTATTTT. It specifies CASSYGTSGLDTQYF.

In its sample, this clone was seen once. The gene calls are TRBV9 and TRBJ2-1; 14 bases are shared with TRBD2. The CDR3 sequence is 15 residues long. Germline values: CDR1 SGDLS, CDR2 YYNGEE. J gave up 6 bases and V 3 bases, and 2 bases lay outside the gene matches. This chain's CDR3 is CASSDGLAGGNEQFF. CDR3 DNA: TGTGCCAGCAGCGACGGACTAGCGGGAGGCAATGAGCAGTTCTTC.

V usage is TRBV5-6 and J usage is TRBJ2-7, with 10 bases matching TRBD1. V lost 4 bases to trimming and J lost 5 bases; unmatched junction nucleotides: 6. Germline V gene data show CDR1 as SGHDT and CDR2 as YYEEEE. There are 14 residues in the CDR3. This CDR3 reads CASSPTTGGNEQYF. The CDR3 DNA follows: TGTGCCAGCAGCCCGACGACAGGGGGCAACGAGCAGTACTTC.

V is TRBV7-9 and J is TRBJ2-3; TRBD1 matches 10 bases. CDR1 is SEHNR and CDR2 is FQNEAQ in the germline V gene (reference sequence). The CDR3 runs to 15 residues. V trimming: 3 bases; J trimming: 5 bases; junction bases outside the gene matches: 5. The CDR3 sequence is CASSFAGTGEDTQYF. CDR3 nucleotides: TGTGCCAGCAGCTTTGCCGGGACAGGGGAAGATACGCAGTATTTT. Looking up the rest from reference TRBV7-9 and TRBJ2-3 gives the full variable domain: DTGVSQNPRHKITKRGQNVTFRCDPISEHNRLYWYRQTLGQGPEFLTYFQNEAQLEKSRLLSDRFSAERPKGSFSTLEIQRTEQGDSAMYLCASSFAGTGEDTQYFGPGTRLTVL.

The chain combines TRBV12-3 or TRBV12-4 with TRBJ1-1; unclear D gene. There are 11 residues in the CDR3. Trimming pared 6 bases from V and 7 bases from J, leaving 9 bases between. The CDR3 nucleotides are TGTGCCAGCAGCGTATACAGTGAAGCTTTCTTT. This encodes CASSVYSEAFF.

The chain is built from TRBV5-1 and TRBJ2-5; 7 bases fit TRBD2. The CDR3 extends over 15 amino acids. Germline V lookup: CDR1 SGHRS, CDR2 YFSETQ. V shed 4 bases, J shed 0 bases, and the junction held 6 bases outside the gene matches. The DNA for the CDR3 is TGCGCCAGCAGCCCAAGGGGAGGGTACCAAGAGACCCAGTACTTC. This sequence encodes CASSPRGGYQETQYF.

The V call is TRBV21-1, the J call TRBJ1-1. TRBV21-1 is a pseudogene locus. The CDR3 runs to 16 residues. CDR3 in amino acids: CASSKSMGRRDTEAFF. In DNA, the CDR3 is TGTGCCAGCAGCAAATCAATGGGACGGAGGGACACTGAAGCTTTCTTT.

The DNA for the CDR3 is TGTGCCTGGACCATCAGGACTAGCGGGGGTTTGGGGCAGTACTTC. Its translation: CAWTIRTSGGLGQYF. The genes are TRBV30 and TRBJ2-7, with 13 bases identical to TRBD2. The CDR3 contains 15 residues. The V gene end was trimmed by 4 bases and the J gene end by 9 bases; junction bases not matched to a gene: 12. CDR1 and CDR2 (germline): GTSNPN, SVGIG (reference sequence).